This TCR beta chain was sequenced for a study of shared clonotypes between healthy human individuals. The assay used deep level. This table comes from immunoSEQ multiplex PCR, and its TCRdb copy is limited to in-frame clones, with some not included. Of around 2.1 million clones listed, approximately 96% were seen once; the top ten hold roughly 0.13%. As for this clone: What it binds is not known.

Study-level findings and limits: Investigators collected only blood, and repertoires in tissues likely differ.

Donors had no recently reported acute infections or vaccinations and were HIV-negative. Partitioning of CD4+ cells yielded a CD45RA+ naive subset and a CD45RA-negative memory subset. The TCR was taken from a man aged 18 to 29 in good health. Material: naive CD4+ T cells sorted from blood. As for subset: CD45RA+ positively selected.

The CDR3 reads CASSQGVMNTEAFF. CDR3 bases: TGTGCCAGCAGCCAGGGGGTTATGAACACTGAAGCTTTCTTT. The chain links TRBV5-4 to TRBJ1-1; 7 bases align to TRBD1. The V segment lost 4 bases and the J segment 0 bases; nucleotides outside the gene matches: 3. This CDR3 is built from 14 residues. Germline CDR1 reads SGHNT; CDR2 reads YYREEE (reference sequence).